This entry lists 28 T cell receptor beta chains sequenced from one sample in a study of cytotoxic CD8 clonotypes in ibrutinib-treated CLL. Here immunoSEQ multiplex PCR was the method, and the copy in TCRdb shows in-frame clones only, minus some. This sample yields 25,000 to 30,000 clones, of which around 76% are seen a single time; roughly 48% belongs to the top ten. This specimen consisted of PBMCs, obtained after 36 months of ibrutinib treatment. These receptors all stem from a human donor with chronic lymphocytic leukemia.

The rearrangement joins TRBV30 to TRBJ1-6, with TRBD1 matching over 7 bases. With 0 bases clipped from V and 9 bases from J, the junction kept 5 bases outside the gene matches. The CDR3 consists of 14 residues. CDR1 is GTSNPN and CDR2 is SVGIG in the germline V gene (reference sequence). DNA of the CDR3: TGTGCCTGGAGTGTAGGGACAGCAAGTTCACCCCTCCACTTT. This sequence encodes CAWSVGTASSPLHF.

J is TRBJ1-1 and V is TRBV6-5; D remains unclear. The germline gives CDR1 MNHEY, CDR2 SVGAGI. CDR3 length equals 14 residues. V shed 5 bases and J shed 1 base, with 11 bases lying between them. This chain's CDR3 is CASSQVLTNTEAFF. For the CDR3, the DNA is TGTGCCAGCAGTCAAGTTTTAACGAACACTGAAGCTTTCTTT.

The J gene is TRBJ1-2, the V gene TRBV19; 9 bases are a match to TRBD1. With 2 bases clipped from V and 4 bases from J, the junction kept 8 bases outside the gene matches. Germline CDR1 reads LNHDA; CDR2 reads SQIVND (reference sequence). This CDR3 spans 16 amino acids. The CDR3 DNA follows: TGTGCCAGTAGTATAAAAGGGGGACAGGGCTTCTATGGCTACACCTTC. The encoded protein is CASSIKGGQGFYGYTF.

The genes are TRBV5-4 and TRBJ2-3; D is undetermined. Germline values: CDR1 SGHNT, CDR2 YYREEE (reference sequence). This CDR3 is 17 amino acids long. V lost 4 bases and J 7 bases, leaving 25 bases between the germline ends. As DNA, the CDR3 is TGTGCCAGCAGCCGTGGGTTCGGGCGGTCAAGCGACAATACGCAGTATTTT. Translated: CASSRGFGRSSDNTQYF.

The J gene is TRBJ2-4, the V gene TRBV7-9, with D tentatively TRBD2 (5 bases). Germline V gene data show CDR1 as SEHNR and CDR2 as FQNEAQ (reference sequence). V was pared by 5 bases and J by 0 bases, with 5 bases between. The CDR3 length is 13 residues. CDR3 in DNA: TGTGCCAGCAGCGCGGGAGCCAAAAACATTCAGTACTTC. This gives the protein CASSAGAKNIQYF.

The genes are TRBV5-4 and TRBJ1-2; 7 bases are a match to TRBD1. The CDR3 runs to 13 residues. From germline, CDR1 is SGHNT and CDR2 YYREEE (reference sequence). J lost 4 bases, V lost 4 bases, and 4 bases had no gene match. CDR3 DNA sequence: TGTGCCAGCAGCCCTAGGGGGCCCTATGGCTACACCTTC. This encodes CASSPRGPYGYTF.

In this sample, this clone turned up once. The chain joins TRBV6-5 to TRBJ1-3; 7 bases agree with TRBD1. Germline V CDR1 and CDR2: MNHEY, SVGAGI. This CDR3 has 14 residues. Losses at the gene ends were 9 bases for V and 2 bases for J; bases not matched to a gene: 7. CDR3 in amino acids: CASRQGIAGNTIYF. CDR3 in DNA: TGTGCCAGTAGACAGGGAATAGCTGGAAACACCATATATTTT.

The chain employs TRBV5-5 and TRBJ2-7; D is uncertain. CDR1 and CDR2 from the germline V gene are SGHKS and YYEKEE (reference sequence). Between the trimmed V and J ends, which lost 4 bases and 4 bases, there was a span of 9 bases. This CDR3 contains 12 residues. CDR3 DNA: TGTGCCAGCAGCATTGACGGATACGAGCAGTACTTC. Translating gives CASSIDGYEQYF. Together with reference TRBV5-5 and TRBJ2-7, the CDR3 gives the full variable domain: DAGVTQSPTHLIKTRGQQVTLRCSPISGHKSVSWYQQVLGQGPQFIFQYYEKEERGRGNFPDRFSARQFPNYSSELNVNALLLGDSALYLCASSIDGYEQYFGPGTRLTVT.

V gene TRBV5-4 combines with J gene TRBJ2-7, with D uncertain. CDR1 SGHNT and CDR2 YYREEE come from the germline V gene (reference sequence). V lost 4 bases and J 7 bases, leaving 12 bases between the germline ends. The CDR3 length is 12 residues. This CDR3 reads CASSPRFGEQYF. As DNA, the CDR3 is TGTGCCAGCAGCCCTCGGTTCGGTGAGCAGTACTTC.

The chain employs TRBV5-1 and TRBJ1-2; D remains ambiguous. This CDR3 comprises 14 residues. Between the trimmed V and J ends, which lost 1 base and 3 bases, there was a span of 10 bases. CDR1 is SGHRS, CDR2 YFSETQ, per germline. DNA of the CDR3: TGCGCCAGCAGCTTGAGTGCGGAGGACTATGGCTACACCTTC. Translated, it gives CASSLSAEDYGYTF.

CDR3 region: CASSRGGEWRNSPLHF. The CDR3 DNA follows: TGCGCCAGCAGCCGAGGAGGGGAGTGGCGAAATTCACCCCTCCACTTT. The rearrangement uses TRBV5-1 and TRBJ1-6; TRBD1 is a possible D gene (5 bases). V was pared by 4 bases and J by 7 bases, with 18 bases between. The CDR3 totals 16 residues. Germline V gene lookup returns CDR1 SGHRS and CDR2 YFSETQ.

This chain joins TRBV5-4 and TRBJ2-2; D possibly corresponds to TRBD2 (7 bases). The germline CDR1 and CDR2 sequences are SGHNT and YYREEE (reference sequence). Between the trimmed V and J ends, which lost 0 bases and 4 bases, there was a span of 16 bases. CDR3 length equals 17 residues. The CDR3 coding sequence is TGTGCCAGCAGCTTGGGAACCACGGGGGGCCGCACCGGGGAGCTGTTTTTT. Protein product: CASSLGTTGGRTGELFF.

The chain links TRBV6-5 to TRBJ2-7, with D possibly called TRBD1 or TRBD2 (5 bases each). The germline CDR1 and CDR2 sequences are MNHEY and SVGAGI. Trimming stripped 7 bases from V and 6 bases from J, with 10 bases between. The CDR3 sequence is 11 residues long. This CDR3 is CASNRDPEQYF. The CDR3 DNA sequence: TGTGCCAGCAATCGGGACCCCGAGCAGTACTTC.

The V call is TRBV19, the J call TRBJ2-5; maybe TRBD2 (5 bases). With 2 bases removed from V and 5 bases from J, the gap between germline ends came to 15 bases. The CDR3 sequence is 15 residues long. CDR1 is LNHDA and CDR2 is SQIVND in the germline V gene (reference sequence). The CDR3 here is CASSINPTRVETQYF. Written as DNA, the CDR3 is TGTGCCAGTAGTATAAATCCAACTAGAGTGGAGACCCAGTACTTC.

V and J are TRBV18 and TRBJ2-5; D perhaps matches TRBD2 (6 bases). The CDR3 sequence is 15 residues long. Per germline, CDR1 KGHSH and CDR2 LQKENI. The V end lost 3 bases, the J end lost 5 bases, and 16 bases lay between the germline ends. Here the CDR3 DNA reads TGTGCCAGCTCACCGGCGGGGAGGATTGGCGAGACCCAGTACTTC. It yields the protein CASSPAGRIGETQYF. Variable domain in full (rest from reference TRBV18 and TRBJ2-5): NAGVMQNPRHLVRRRGQEARLRCSPMKGHSHVYWYRQLPEEGLKFMVYLQKENIIDESGMPKERFSAEFPKEGPSILRIQQVVRGDSAAYFCASSPAGRIGETQYFGPGTRLLVL.

The V gene is TRBV7-9, the J gene TRBJ2-1; D gene ambiguous. Germline V gene lookup returns CDR1 SEHNR and CDR2 FQNEAQ (reference sequence). Trimming cost V 6 bases and J 3 bases, with 15 bases left between them. CDR3 length: 15 residues. The CDR3: CASRYEEGFYNEQFF. The CDR3 DNA sequence: TGTGCCAGCAGATACGAAGAAGGGTTCTACAATGAGCAGTTCTTC.

This clone was found a few times. The chain employs TRBV7-2 and TRBJ1-6; a weak D match, TRBD1 (5 bases). CDR3 length equals 14 residues. V was cut by 2 bases and J by 9 bases, with 11 bases left in between. Germline V lookup: CDR1 SGHTA, CDR2 FQGNSA. CDR3 nucleotide sequence: TGTGCCAGCAGCTTACGAGGGGAAGCTTCACCCCTCCACTTT. This codes for CASSLRGEASPLHF.

This chain joins TRBV7-9 and TRBJ1-2, with D hard to call. Germline V gene data show CDR1 as SEHNR and CDR2 as FQNEAQ (reference sequence). There are 14 residues in the CDR3. The V end was cut by 1 base, the J end by 2 bases, with 8 bases between. DNA for the CDR3: TGTGCCAGCAGCTTAGATACGGGAAACTATGGCTACACCTTC. This codes for CASSLDTGNYGYTF.

The V call is TRBV7-2, the J call TRBJ1-1; TRBD1 matches at 7 bases. Germline lookup yields CDR1 SGHTA and CDR2 FQGNSA. CDR3 length: 15 residues. The J segment lost 0 bases and the V segment lost 1 base, leaving 2 bases of the junction unmatched. CDR3 sequence reads: CASSLGDRLNTEAFF. In DNA, the CDR3 is TGTGCCAGCAGCTTAGGGGACAGATTGAACACTGAAGCTTTCTTT.

This clone has a single count. This rearrangement joins TRBV6-5 to TRBJ2-5; 7 bases agree with TRBD1. CDR1 MNHEY and CDR2 SVGAGI come from the germline V gene. The CDR3 is made up of 15 amino acids. The ends lost 4 bases at V and 1 base at J; junction bases unmatched: 6. This CDR3 reads CASSFRTGAQETQYF. The CDR3, as DNA: TGTGCCAGCAGTTTCCGGACAGGCGCCCAAGAGACCCAGTACTTC.

V gene TRBV14 combines with J gene TRBJ2-1; D is unclear. This CDR3 has 13 residues. The V gene lost 1 base and the J gene lost 4 bases, with 5 bases spanning the gap. Germline loops: CDR1 SGHDN, CDR2 FVKESK. CDR3 in amino acids: CASSQALYNEQFF. DNA for the CDR3: TGTGCCAGCAGCCAAGCTCTATACAATGAGCAGTTCTTC.

The sample holds one count of this clone. This sequence joins TRBV7-9 and TRBJ2-7, with TRBD1 matching 10 bases. The CDR3 loop spans 15 amino acids. Looked up from germline, CDR1 is SEHNR and CDR2 is FQNEAQ (reference sequence). The ends lost 6 bases at V and 1 base at J; junction bases unmatched: 6. CDR3 sequence reads: CASRTAGQGSYEQYF. CDR3 nucleotides: TGTGCCAGCAGGACCGCGGGACAGGGGTCCTACGAGCAGTACTTC.

There are a few counts of this clone. The chain uses TRBV7-9 and TRBJ1-2, with a weak D call TRBD1 (6 bases). The CDR3 spans 14 residues. The V gene lost 5 bases and the J gene lost 7 bases, with 17 bases spanning the gap. CDR1 is SEHNR, CDR2 FQNEAQ, per germline (reference sequence). CDR3: CASSPGVGAGGYTF. As DNA, the CDR3 is TGTGCCAGCAGCCCCGGAGTGGGGGCAGGTGGCTACACCTTC.

The genes are TRBV7-2 and TRBJ2-7, with D possibly matching TRBD1 (5 bases). The germline V gene encodes CDR1 SGHTA and CDR2 FQGNSA. The germline V and J ends were trimmed by 5 bases and 4 bases, with 9 bases remaining between them. This CDR3 is built from 12 residues. In DNA form, the CDR3 reads TGTGCCAGCAGCCCACAGGAGTACGAGCAGTACTTC. Protein sequence: CASSPQEYEQYF.

The chain has TRBV2 and TRBJ2-2; 9 bases fit TRBD1. This CDR3 comprises 15 residues. CDR1 and CDR2 from the germline V gene are SNHLY and FYNNEI. Germline trimming cut 6 bases from V and 3 bases from J; bases unmatched to any gene: 5. CDR3 sequence (DNA): TGTGCCAGCAGCGGAGGGACAGGGCACACCGGGGAGCTGTTTTTT. Encoded protein: CASSGGTGHTGELFF.

The J gene is TRBJ1-6, the V gene TRBV4-3, with D maybe TRBD1 (5 bases). Germline-derived CDR1 and CDR2 are LGHNA and YSLEER. There are 16 residues in the CDR3. The V end lost 1 base, the J end lost 14 bases, and 21 bases lay between the germline ends. The CDR3 loop reads CASSQAEGSSLGALHF. CDR3 coding DNA: TGCGCCAGCAGCCAAGCGGAGGGGTCGAGCCTCGGGGCCCTCCACTTT.

The chain recombines TRBV30 with TRBJ1-2; D perhaps matches TRBD1 (5 bases). V dropped 1 base and J dropped 0 bases, with 9 bases sitting between them. Germline loops: CDR1 GTSNPN, CDR2 SVGIG (reference sequence). The CDR3 contains 14 residues. For the CDR3, the DNA is TGTGCCTGGAGTGATCCGGGGGCTAACTATGGCTACACCTTC. Amino acids: CAWSDPGANYGYTF.

This clone appeared once. The chain has TRBV5-1 and TRBJ1-1, with 7 positions matching TRBD1. The CDR3 totals 15 residues. Germline V gene data show CDR1 as SGHRS and CDR2 as YFSETQ. Losses at the gene ends were 1 base for V and 0 bases for J; bases not matched to a gene: 3. The CDR3 sequence is CASSLQDRMNTEAFF. The CDR3 coding sequence is TGCGCCAGCAGCTTGCAGGACAGGATGAACACTGAAGCTTTCTTT.